This T cell receptor beta chain originates from a study of blood T cells in healthy people across ages. Study observations and caveats: Donors of long life had a larger count of naive CD4+ cells and greater diversity than aged donors.

A second roughly 7 to 11 cycle PCR used barcoded and J-beta primers. Through a template-switch adaptor with 12 random nucleotides, each cDNA molecule received a tag. TCRdb used MiXCR to reprocess the 5' RACE reads, holding one entry per CDR3 protein. Seen here are roughly 1,000,000 distinct CDR3 sequences, 20% to 25% observed once, and the top ten hold about 0.69%. This clonotype was seen a few times. The antigen remains undetermined. Germline values: CDR1 MNHEY, CDR2 SMNVEV (reference sequence). There are 18 residues in the CDR3. The ends lost 6 bases at V and 7 bases at J; junction bases unmatched: 20. These data also formed part of another study, on T cells of mothers and their children. That paper adds: Donation involved a few healthy Caucasian mothers and the six children that they had.

This TCR was recovered from a girl aged 2-10 years in good health. Sequencing input: blood. The rearrangement uses TRBV27 and TRBJ1-5; TRBD1 matches at 8 bases. CDR3 DNA: TGTGCCAGCAGCTATCCGGAACAACACGAGACAGGGGTGCAGCCCCAGCATTTT. Its protein product is CASSYPEQHETGVQPQHF.